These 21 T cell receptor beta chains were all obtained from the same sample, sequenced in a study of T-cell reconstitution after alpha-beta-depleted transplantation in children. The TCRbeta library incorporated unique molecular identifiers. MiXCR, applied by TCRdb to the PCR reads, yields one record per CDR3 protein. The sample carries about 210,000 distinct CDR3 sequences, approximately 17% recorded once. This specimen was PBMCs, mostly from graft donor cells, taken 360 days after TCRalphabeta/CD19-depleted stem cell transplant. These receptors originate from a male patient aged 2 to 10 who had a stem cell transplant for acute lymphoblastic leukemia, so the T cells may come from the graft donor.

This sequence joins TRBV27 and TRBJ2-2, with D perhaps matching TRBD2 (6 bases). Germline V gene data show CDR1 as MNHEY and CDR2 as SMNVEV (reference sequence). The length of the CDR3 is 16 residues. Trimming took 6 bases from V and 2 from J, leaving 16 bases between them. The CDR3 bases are TGTGCCAGCAGCCTATTACTGGGACTTAACACCGGGGAGCTGTTTTTT. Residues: CASSLLLGLNTGELFF.

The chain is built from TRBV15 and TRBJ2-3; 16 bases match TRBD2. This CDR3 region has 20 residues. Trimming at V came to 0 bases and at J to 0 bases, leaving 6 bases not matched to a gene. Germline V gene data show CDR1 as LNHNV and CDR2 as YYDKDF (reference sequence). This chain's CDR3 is CATSRDYGTSGGGSTDTQYF. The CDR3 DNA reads TGTGCCACCAGCAGAGATTACGGGACTAGCGGGGGGGGGAGCACAGATACGCAGTATTTT.

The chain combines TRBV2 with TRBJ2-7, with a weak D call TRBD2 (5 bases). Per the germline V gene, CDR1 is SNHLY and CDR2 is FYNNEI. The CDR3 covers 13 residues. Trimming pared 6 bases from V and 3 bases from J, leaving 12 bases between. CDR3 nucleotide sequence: TGTGCCAGCAGCGGGGATCCTAACTACGAGCAGTACTTC. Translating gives CASSGDPNYEQYF.

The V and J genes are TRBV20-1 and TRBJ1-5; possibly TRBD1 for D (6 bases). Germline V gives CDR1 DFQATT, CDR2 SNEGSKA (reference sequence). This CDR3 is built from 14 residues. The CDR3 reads CTLGGASDNQPQHF. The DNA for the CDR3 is TGCACTCTCGGGGGCGCTTCGGACAATCAGCCCCAGCATTTT.

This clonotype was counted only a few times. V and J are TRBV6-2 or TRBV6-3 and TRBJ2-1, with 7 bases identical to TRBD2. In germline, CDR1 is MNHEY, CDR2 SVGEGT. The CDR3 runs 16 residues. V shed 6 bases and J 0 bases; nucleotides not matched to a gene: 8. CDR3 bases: TGTGCCAGCAGGTCTATTGGGGGGGTCTCCTACAATGAGCAGTTCTTC. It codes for CASRSIGGVSYNEQFF.

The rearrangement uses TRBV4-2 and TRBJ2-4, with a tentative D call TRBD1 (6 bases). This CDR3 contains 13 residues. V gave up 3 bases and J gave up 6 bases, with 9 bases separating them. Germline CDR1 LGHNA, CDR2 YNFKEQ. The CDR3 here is CASSHGQPNIQYF. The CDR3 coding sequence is TGTGCCAGCAGCCACGGACAGCCAAACATTCAGTACTTC.

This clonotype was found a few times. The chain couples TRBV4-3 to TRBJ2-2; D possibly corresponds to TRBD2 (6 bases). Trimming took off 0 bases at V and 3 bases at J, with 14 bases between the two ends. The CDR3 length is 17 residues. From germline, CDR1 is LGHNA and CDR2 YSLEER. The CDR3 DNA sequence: TGCGCCAGCAGCCAAGAATGGCGCGGGATCGACACCGGGGAGCTGTTTTTT. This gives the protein CASSQEWRGIDTGELFF.

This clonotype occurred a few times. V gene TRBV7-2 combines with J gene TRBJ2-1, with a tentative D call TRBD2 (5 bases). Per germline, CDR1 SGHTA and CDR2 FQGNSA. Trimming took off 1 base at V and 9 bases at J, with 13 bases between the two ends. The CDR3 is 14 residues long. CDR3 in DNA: TGTGCCAGCAGCTTAGACTCGCAGGCGGGTGAGCAGTTCTTC. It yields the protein CASSLDSQAGEQFF.

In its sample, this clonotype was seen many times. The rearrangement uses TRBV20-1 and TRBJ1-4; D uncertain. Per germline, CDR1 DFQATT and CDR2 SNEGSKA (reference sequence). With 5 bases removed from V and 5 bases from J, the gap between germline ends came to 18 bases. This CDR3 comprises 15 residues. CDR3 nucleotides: TGCAGTGCTCCCCGTGGCTGGAGTCCCAATGAAAAACTGTTTTTT. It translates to CSAPRGWSPNEKLFF.

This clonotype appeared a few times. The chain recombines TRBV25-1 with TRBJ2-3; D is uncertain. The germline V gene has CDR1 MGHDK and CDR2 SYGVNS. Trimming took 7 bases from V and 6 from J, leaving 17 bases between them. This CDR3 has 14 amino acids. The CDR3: CASTATWGGDTQYF. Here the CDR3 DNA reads TGTGCCAGCACAGCGACATGGGGTGGGGATACGCAGTATTTT.

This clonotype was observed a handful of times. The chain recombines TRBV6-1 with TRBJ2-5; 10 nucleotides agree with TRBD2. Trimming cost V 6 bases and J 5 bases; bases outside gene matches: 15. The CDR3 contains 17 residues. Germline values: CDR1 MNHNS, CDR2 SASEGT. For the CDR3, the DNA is TGTGCCAGCAGACCCGTTAAACTAGCGGGGCTTTGGGAGACCCAGTACTTC. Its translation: CASRPVKLAGLWETQYF.

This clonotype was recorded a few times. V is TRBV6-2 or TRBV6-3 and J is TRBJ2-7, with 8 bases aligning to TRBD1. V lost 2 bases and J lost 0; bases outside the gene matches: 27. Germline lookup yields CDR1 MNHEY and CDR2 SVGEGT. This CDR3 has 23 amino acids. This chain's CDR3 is CASSYPILDAGQAFGLASYEQYF. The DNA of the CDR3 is TGTGCCAGCAGTTACCCCATTCTGGATGCGGGACAGGCGTTTGGGTTGGCCTCCTACGAGCAGTACTTC.

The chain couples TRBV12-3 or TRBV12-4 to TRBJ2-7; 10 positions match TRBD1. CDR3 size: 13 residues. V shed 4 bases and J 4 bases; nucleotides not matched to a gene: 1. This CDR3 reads CASSWTGGYEQYF. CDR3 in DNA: TGTGCCAGCAGTTGGACAGGGGGTTACGAGCAGTACTTC.

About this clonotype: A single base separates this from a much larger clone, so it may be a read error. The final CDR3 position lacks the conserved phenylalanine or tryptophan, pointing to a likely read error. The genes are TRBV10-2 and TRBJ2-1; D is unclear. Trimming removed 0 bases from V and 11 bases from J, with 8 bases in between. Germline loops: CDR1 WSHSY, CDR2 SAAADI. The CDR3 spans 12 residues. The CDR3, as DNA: TGCGCCAGCAGTGAGTCTAGGAATAAGCAGTTCTTG. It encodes CASSESRNKQFL.

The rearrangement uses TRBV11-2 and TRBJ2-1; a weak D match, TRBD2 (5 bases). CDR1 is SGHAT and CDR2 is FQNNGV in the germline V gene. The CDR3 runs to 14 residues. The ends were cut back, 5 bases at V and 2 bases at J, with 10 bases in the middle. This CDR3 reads CASSLSGTYNEQFF. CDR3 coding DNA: TGTGCCAGCAGCCTCTCCGGGACCTACAATGAGCAGTTCTTC.

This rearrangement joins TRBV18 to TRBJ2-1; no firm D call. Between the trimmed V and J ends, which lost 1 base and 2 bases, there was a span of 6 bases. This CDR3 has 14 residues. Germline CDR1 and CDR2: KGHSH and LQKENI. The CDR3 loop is CASSPQGTYNEQFF. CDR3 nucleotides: TGTGCCAGCTCACCACAGGGCACCTACAATGAGCAGTTCTTC.

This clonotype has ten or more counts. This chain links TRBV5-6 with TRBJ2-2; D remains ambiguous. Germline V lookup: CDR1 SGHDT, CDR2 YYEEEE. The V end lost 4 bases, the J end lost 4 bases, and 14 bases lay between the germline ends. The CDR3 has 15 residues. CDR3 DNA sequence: TGTGCCAGCAGCCCGTTCCCCCTTTCCACCGGGGAGCTGTTTTTT. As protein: CASSPFPLSTGELFF.

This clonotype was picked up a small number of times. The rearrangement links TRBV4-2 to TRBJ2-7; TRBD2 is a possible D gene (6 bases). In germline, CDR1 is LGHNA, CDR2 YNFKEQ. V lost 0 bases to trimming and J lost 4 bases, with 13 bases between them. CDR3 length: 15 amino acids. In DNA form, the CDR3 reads TGTGCCAGCAGCCAAGAGCAACTAGCCCTGTACGAGCAGTACTTC. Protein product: CASSQEQLALYEQYF.

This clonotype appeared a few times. In DNA, the CDR3 is TGTGCCATCAGCCTTGGGCCGGGGGCGCAAGAGACCCAGTACTTC. Protein product: CAISLGPGAQETQYF. V gene TRBV10-3 combines with J gene TRBJ2-5; tentatively, D is TRBD1 or TRBD2 (6 bases each). Germline V gene data show CDR1 as ENHRY and CDR2 as SYGVKD. CDR3 length: 15 amino acids. V was trimmed by 6 bases and J by 2 bases, leaving 16 bases between them.

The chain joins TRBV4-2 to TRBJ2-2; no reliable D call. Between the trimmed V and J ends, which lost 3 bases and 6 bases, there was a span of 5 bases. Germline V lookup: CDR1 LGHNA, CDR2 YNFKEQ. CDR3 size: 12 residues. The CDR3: CASSQWSGELFF. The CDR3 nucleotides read TGTGCCAGCAGCCAGTGGTCCGGGGAGCTGTTTTTT.

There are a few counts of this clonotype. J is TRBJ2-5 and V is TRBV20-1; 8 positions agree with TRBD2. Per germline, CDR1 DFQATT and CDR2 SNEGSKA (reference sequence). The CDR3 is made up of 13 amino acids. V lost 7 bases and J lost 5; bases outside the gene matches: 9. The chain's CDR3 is CSGRRGAVETQYF. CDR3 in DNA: TGCAGTGGGCGGCGGGGGGCCGTTGAGACCCAGTACTTC.